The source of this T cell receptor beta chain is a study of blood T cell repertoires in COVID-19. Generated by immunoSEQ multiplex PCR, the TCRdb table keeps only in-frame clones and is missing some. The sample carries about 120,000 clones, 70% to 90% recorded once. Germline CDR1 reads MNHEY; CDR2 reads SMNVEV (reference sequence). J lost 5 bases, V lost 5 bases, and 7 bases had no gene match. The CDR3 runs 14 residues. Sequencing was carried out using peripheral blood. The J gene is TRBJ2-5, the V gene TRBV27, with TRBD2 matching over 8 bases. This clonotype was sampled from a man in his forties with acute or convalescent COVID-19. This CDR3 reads CASSNGLALETQYF. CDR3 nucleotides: TGTGCCAGCAGTAACGGACTAGCATTGGAGACCCAGTACTTC.